The TCR beta chain under discussion was sequenced for a study of blood T cell repertoires in COVID-19. In the study overall: There were acute and convalescent COVID-19 samples, and they came from the United States, Italy and Spain. From T cells, B-cell-depleted T cells, or PBMCs came the material, which was cDNA or gDNA.

Per germline, CDR1 SGHAT and CDR2 FQNNGV. CDR3 size: 13 residues. The germline V and J ends were trimmed by 5 bases and 5 bases, with 12 bases remaining between them. Original analysis: Reference gene primer amplification gave estimated nucleated cell counts. TCRdb's table, derived via immunoSEQ multiplex PCR, lists solely in-frame clones and lacks some. For V, J and clone size, that table is used; D and trimming come from the DNA. Among under 35,000 clones listed, 85% were seen once. The sequenced sample consisted of peripheral blood. This chain links TRBV11-2 with TRBJ2-5, with unresolved D. This TCR came from a woman in her sixties or seventies with active COVID-19. This CDR3 reads CASSPPGRETQYF. The CDR3 bases are TGTGCCAGCAGCCCTCCGGGTAGGGAGACCCAGTACTTC.